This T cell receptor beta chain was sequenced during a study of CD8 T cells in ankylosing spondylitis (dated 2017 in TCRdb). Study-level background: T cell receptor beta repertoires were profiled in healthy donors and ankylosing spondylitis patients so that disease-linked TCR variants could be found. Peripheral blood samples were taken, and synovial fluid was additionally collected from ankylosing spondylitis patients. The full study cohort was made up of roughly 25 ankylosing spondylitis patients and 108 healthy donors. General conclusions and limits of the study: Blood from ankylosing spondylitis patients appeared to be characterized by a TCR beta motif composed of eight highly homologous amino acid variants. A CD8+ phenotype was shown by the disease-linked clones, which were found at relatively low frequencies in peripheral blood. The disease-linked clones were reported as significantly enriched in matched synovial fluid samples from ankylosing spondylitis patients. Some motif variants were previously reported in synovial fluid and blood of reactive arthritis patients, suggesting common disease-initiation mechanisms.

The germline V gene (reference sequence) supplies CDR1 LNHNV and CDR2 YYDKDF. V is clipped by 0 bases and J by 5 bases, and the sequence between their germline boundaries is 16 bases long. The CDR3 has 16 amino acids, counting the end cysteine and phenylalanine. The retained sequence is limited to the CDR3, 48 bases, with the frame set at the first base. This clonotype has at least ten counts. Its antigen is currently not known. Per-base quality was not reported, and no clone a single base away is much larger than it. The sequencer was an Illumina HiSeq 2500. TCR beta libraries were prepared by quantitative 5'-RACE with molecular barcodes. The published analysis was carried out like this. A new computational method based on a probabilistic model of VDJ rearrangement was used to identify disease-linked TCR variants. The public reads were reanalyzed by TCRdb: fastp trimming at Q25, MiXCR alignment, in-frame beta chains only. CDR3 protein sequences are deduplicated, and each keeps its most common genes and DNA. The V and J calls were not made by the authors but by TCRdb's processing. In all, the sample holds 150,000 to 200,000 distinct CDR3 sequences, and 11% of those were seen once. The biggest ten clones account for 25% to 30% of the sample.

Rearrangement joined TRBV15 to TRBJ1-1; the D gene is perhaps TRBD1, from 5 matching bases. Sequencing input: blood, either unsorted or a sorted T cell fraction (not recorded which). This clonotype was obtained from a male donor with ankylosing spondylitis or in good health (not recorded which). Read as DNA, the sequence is TGTGCCACCAGCAGAGAGGAGGGACGGCGAAAAACTGAAGCTTTCTTT. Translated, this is CATSREEGRRKTEAFF.